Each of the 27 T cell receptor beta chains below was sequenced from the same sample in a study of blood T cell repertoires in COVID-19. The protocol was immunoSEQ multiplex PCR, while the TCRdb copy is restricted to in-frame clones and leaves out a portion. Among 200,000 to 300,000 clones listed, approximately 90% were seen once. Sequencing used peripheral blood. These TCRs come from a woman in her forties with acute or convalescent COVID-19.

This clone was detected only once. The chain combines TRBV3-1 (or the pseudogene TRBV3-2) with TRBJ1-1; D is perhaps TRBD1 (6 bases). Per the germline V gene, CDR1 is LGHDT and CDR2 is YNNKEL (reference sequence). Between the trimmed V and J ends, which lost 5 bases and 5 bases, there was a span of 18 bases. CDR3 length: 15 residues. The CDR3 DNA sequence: TGTGCCAGCAGCGCAAACAGGGTGGGTTGGACTGAAGCTTTCTTT. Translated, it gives CASSANRVGWTEAFF.

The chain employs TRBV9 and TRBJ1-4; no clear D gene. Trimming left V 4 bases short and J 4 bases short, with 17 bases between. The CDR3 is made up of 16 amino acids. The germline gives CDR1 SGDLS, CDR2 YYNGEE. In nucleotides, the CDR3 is TGTGCCAGCAGCCCCTGGGCCGGCTCGTTTAATGAAAAACTGTTTTTT. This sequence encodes CASSPWAGSFNEKLFF.

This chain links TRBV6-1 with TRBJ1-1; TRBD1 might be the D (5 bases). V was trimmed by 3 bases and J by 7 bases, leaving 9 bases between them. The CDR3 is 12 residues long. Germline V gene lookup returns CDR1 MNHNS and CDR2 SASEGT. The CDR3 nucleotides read TGTGCCAGCAGTGATGGGGGGGTTGAAGCTTTCTTT. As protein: CASSDGGVEAFF.

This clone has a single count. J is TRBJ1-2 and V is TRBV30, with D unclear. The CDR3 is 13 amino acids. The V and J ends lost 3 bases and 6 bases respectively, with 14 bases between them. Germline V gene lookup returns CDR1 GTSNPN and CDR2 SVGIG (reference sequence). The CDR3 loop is CAWRVGAHDGYTF. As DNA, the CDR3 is TGTGCCTGGAGAGTAGGAGCGCACGATGGCTACACCTTC.

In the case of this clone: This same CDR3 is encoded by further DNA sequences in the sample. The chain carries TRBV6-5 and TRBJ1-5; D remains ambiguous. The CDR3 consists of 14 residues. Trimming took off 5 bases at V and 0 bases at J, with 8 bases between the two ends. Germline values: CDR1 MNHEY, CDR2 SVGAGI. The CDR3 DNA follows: TGTGCCAGCAGTCGAGGTGATAGCAATCAGCCCCAGCATTTT. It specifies CASSRGDSNQPQHF.

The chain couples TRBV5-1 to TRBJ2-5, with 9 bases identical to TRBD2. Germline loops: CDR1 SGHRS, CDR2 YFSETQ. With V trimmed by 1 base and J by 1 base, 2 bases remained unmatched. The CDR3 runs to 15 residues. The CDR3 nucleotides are TGCGCCAGCAGCTTGAGTAGCGGGAGCCAAGAGACCCAGTACTTC. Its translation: CASSLSSGSQETQYF.

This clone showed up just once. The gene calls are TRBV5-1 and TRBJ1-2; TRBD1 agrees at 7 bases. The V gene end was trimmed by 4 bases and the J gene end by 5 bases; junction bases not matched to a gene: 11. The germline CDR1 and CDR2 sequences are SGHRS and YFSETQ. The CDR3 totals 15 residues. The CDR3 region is CASSPTGALGYGYTF. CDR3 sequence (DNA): TGCGCCAGCAGCCCCACAGGGGCCCTGGGGTATGGCTACACCTTC.

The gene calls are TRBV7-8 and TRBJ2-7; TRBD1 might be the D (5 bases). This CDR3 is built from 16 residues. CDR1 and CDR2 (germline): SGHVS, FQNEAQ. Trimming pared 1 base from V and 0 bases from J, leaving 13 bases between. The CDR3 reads CASSLGSQGISYEQYV. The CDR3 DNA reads TGTGCCAGCAGCTTAGGGAGCCAGGGAATCTCCTACGAGCAGTACGTC.

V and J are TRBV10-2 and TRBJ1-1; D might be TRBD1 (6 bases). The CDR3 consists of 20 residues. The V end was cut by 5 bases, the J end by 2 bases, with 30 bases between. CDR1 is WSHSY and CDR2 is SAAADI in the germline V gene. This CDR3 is CASSLGALWARTGGNTEAFF. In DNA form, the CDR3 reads TGCGCCAGCAGTTTGGGGGCGCTTTGGGCTCGTACTGGGGGAAACACTGAAGCTTTCTTT.

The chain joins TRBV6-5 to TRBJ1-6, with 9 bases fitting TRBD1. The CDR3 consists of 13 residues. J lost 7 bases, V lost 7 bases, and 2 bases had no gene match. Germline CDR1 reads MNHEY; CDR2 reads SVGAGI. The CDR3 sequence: CASTGQGNSPLHF. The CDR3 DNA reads TGTGCCAGCACCGGACAGGGGAATTCACCCCTCCACTTT.

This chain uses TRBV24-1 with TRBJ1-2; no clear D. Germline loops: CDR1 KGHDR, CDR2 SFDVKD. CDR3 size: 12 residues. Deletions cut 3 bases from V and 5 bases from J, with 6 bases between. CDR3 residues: CATSDNSYGYTF. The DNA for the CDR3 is TGTGCCACCAGTGATAATAGTTATGGCTACACCTTC.

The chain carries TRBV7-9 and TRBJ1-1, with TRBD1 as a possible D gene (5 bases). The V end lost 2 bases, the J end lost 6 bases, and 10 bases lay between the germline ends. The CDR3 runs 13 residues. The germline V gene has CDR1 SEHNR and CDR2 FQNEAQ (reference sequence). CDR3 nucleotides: TGTGCCAGCAGCTTAAGGAGGGACGCTGAAGCTTTCTTT. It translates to CASSLRRDAEAFF. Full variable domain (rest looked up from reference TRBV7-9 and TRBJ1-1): DTGVSQNPRHKITKRGQNVTFRCDPISEHNRLYWYRQTLGQGPEFLTYFQNEAQLEKSRLLSDRFSAERPKGSFSTLEIQRTEQGDSAMYLCASSLRRDAEAFFGQGTRLTVV.

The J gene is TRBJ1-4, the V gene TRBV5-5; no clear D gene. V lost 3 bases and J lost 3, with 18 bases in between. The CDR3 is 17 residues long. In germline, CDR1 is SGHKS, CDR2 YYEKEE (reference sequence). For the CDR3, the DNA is TGTGCCAGCAGCTCACCTGGAGACGGTTACCCTAATGAAAAACTGTTTTTT. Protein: CASSSPGDGYPNEKLFF.

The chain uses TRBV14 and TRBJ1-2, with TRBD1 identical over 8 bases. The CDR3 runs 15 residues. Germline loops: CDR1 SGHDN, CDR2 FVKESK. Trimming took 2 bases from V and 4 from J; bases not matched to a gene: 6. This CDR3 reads CASSQQGAGGYGYTF. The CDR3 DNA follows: TGTGCCAGCAGCCAACAGGGGGCCGGGGGCTATGGCTACACCTTC.

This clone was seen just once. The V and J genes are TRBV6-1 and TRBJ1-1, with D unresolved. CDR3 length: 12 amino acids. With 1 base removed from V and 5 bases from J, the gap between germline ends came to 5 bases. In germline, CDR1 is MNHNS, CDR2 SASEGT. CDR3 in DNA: TGTGCCAGCAGTGAAGGCAGGACTGAAGCTTTCTTT. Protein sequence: CASSEGRTEAFF.

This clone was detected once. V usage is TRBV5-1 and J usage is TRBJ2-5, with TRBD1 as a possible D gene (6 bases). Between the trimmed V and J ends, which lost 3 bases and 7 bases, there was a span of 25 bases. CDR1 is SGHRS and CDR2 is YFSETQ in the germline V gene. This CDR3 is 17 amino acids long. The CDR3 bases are TGCGCCAGCAGCTGGGGCGCCGCAGGGGACCTCCAGGGGACCCAGTACTTC. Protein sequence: CASSWGAAGDLQGTQYF.

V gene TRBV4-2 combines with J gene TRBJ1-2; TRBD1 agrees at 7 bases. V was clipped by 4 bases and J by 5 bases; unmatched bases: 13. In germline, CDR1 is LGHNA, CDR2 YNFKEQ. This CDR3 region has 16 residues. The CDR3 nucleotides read TGTGCCAGCAGCCTGGCCTCAAACAGGGGCCGTTATGGCTACACCTTC. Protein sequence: CASSLASNRGRYGYTF.

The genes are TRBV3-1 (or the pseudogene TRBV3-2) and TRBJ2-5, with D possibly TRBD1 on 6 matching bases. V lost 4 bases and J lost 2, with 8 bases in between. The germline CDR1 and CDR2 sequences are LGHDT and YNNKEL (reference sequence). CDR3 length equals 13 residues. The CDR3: CASSLQGQETQYF. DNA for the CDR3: TGTGCCAGCAGCCTACAGGGTCAAGAGACCCAGTACTTC.

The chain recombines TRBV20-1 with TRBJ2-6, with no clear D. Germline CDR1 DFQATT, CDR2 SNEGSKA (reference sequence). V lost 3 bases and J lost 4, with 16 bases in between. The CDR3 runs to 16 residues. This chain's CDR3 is CSASGGGSYGANVLTF. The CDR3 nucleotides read TGCAGTGCTAGTGGTGGCGGCTCCTACGGGGCCAACGTCCTGACTTTC.

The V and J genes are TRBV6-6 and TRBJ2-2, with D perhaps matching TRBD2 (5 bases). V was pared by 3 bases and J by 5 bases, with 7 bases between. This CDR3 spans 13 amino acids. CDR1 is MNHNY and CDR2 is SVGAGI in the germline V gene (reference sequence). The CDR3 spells CASSYRETGELFF. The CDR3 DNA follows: TGTGCCAGCAGTTATCGGGAAACCGGGGAGCTGTTTTTT.

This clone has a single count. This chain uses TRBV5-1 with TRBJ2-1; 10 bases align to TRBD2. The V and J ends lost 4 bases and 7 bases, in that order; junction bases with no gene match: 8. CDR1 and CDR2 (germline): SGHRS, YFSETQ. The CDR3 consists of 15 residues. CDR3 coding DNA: TGCGCCAGCAGCCGGAGCGGGGGGGCCCGGAATGAGCAGTTCTTC. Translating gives CASSRSGGARNEQFF. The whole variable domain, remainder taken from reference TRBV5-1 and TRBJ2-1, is KAGVTQTPRYLIKTRGQQVTLSCSPISGHRSVSWYQQTPGQGLQFLFEYFSETQRNKGNFPGRFSGRQFSNSRSEMNVSTLELGDSALYLCASSRSGGARNEQFFGPGTRLTVL.

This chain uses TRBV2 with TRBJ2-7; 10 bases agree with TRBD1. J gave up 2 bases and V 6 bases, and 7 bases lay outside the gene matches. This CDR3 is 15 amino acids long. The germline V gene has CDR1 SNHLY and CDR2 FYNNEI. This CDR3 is CASSHDRGLTYEQYV. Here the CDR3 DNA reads TGTGCCAGCAGCCACGACAGGGGGCTAACCTACGAGCAGTACGTC.

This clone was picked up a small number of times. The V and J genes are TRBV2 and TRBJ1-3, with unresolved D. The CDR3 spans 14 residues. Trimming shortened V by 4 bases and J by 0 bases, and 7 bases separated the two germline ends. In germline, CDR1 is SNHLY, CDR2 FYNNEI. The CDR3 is CASSAYYSGNTIYF. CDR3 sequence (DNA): TGTGCCAGCAGTGCATACTACTCTGGAAACACCATATATTTT.

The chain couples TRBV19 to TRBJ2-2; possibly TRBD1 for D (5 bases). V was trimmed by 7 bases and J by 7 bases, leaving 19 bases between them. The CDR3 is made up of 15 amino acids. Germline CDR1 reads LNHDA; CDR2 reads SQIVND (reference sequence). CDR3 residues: CASTSGGAGVGELFF. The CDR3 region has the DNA TGTGCCAGTACCTCCGGTGGGGCTGGGGTCGGGGAGCTGTTTTTT. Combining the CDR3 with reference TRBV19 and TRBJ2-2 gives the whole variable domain DGGITQSPKYLFRKEGQNVTLSCEQNLNHDAMYWYRQDPGQGLRLIYYSQIVNDFQKGDIAEGYSVSREKKESFPLTVTSAQKNPTAFYLCASTSGGAGVGELFFGEGSRLTVL.

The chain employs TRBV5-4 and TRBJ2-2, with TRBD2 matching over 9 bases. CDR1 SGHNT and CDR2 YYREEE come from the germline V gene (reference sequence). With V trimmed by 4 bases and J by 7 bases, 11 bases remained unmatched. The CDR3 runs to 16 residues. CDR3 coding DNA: TGTGCCAGCAGCGACGGCAGGACTAGCGTCGGCGGGGAGCTGTTTTTT. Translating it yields CASSDGRTSVGGELFF.

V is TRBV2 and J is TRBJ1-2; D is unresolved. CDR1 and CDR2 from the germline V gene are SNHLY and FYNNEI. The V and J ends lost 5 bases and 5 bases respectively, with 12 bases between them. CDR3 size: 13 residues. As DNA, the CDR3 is TGTGCCAGCAGTTCCCGGGGAAGTTATGGCTACACCTTC. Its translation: CASSSRGSYGYTF.

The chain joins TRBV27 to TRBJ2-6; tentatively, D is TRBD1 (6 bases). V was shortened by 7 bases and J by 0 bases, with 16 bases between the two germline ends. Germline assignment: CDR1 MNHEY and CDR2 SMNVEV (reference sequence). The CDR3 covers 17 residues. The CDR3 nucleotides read TGTGCCAGCAACCCCGGACAGTCCCACTCTGGGGCCAACGTCCTGACTTTC. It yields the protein CASNPGQSHSGANVLTF.